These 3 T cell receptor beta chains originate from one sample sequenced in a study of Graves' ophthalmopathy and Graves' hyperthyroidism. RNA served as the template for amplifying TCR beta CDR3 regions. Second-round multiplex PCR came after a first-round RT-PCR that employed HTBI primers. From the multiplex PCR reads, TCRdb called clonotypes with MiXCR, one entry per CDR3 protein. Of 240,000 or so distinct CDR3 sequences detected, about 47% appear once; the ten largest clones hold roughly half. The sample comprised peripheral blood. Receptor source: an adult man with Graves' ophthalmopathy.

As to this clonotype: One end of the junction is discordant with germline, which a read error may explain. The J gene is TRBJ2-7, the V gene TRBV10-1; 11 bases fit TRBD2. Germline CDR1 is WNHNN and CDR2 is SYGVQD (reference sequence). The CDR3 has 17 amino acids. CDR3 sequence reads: CASSYPISGGALYEQYF. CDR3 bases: TGTGCCAGCAGTTATCCCATTAGCGGGGGGGCCCTCTACGAGCAGTACTTC.

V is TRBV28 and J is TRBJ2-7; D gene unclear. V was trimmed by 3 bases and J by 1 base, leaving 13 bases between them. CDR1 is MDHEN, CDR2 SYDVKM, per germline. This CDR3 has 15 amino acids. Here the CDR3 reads CASSFRSAPSYEQYF. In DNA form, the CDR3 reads TGTGCCAGCAGTTTCAGGAGTGCCCCTTCCTACGAGCAGTACTTC.

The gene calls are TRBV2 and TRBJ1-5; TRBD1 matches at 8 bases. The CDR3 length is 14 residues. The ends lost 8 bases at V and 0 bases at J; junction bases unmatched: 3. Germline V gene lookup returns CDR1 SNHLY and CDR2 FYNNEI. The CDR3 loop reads CASRTGNSNQPQHF. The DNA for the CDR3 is TGTGCCAGCCGGACAGGGAATAGCAATCAGCCCCAGCATTTT. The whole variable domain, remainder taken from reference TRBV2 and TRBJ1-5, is EPEVTQTPSHQVTQMGQEVILRCVPISNHLYFYWYRQILGQKVEFLVSFYNNEISEKSEIFDDQFSVERPDGSNFTLKIRSTKLEDSAMYFCASRTGNSNQPQHFGDGTRLSIL.